This is a list of T cell receptor beta chains from one sample in a study of blood T cell repertoires in COVID-19. Clones were read by immunoSEQ multiplex PCR, and TCRdb kept only the in-frame ones, dropping some. The sample has about 27,000 clones; roughly 90% are singletons. The sequencing input was peripheral blood. These receptors originate from a human donor with active COVID-19. The donor label of this sample is uncertain. The CDR3 runs from the conserved cysteine through the conserved F or W. The order of the fields is clone size, V gene, D gene, J gene, CDR3 DNA, CDR3 protein. The D gene is left open where the match is weak. Some rows have no size entry. The others give once, few or many, or a class for an expanded clone.

clone size: -
V gene: TRBV7-6
D gene: -
J gene: TRBJ2-7
CDR3 DNA: TGTGCCAGCAGCTTAGGGCGGGAAATCGCCTACGAGCAGTACTTC
CDR3 protein: CASSLGREIAYEQYF

clone size: -
V gene: TRBV7-6
D gene: TRBD2
J gene: TRBJ2-1
CDR3 DNA: TGTGCCAGCAGCTTAGGACAACTAGCGGGAGGAAATGAGCAGTTCTTC
CDR3 protein: CASSLGQLAGGNEQFF

clone size: -
V gene: TRBV7-9
D gene: -
J gene: TRBJ2-3
CDR3 DNA: TGTGCCAGCAATCCACCAGGGGGACTGGAAACAGATACGCAGTATTTT
CDR3 protein: CASNPPGGLETDTQYF

clone size: once
V gene: TRBV25-1
D gene: TRBD1
J gene: TRBJ2-1
CDR3 DNA: TGTGCCAGCAGTGCGGACAGGCGCTCCTACAATGAGCAGTTCTTC
CDR3 protein: CASSADRRSYNEQFF

clone size: -
V gene: TRBV28
D gene: -
J gene: TRBJ1-2
CDR3 DNA: TGTGCCAGCAGTTTATCCTTCGGCGGTGGCTATGGCTACACCTTC
CDR3 protein: CASSLSFGGGYGYTF

clone size: few
V gene: TRBV23-1
D gene: -
J gene: TRBJ1-5
CDR3 DNA: TGCGCCAGCAGTCAATTCGGAGGGAATCAGCCCCAGCATTTT
CDR3 protein: CASSQFGGNQPQHF

clone size: -
V gene: TRBV25-1
D gene: TRBD1
J gene: TRBJ1-1
CDR3 DNA: TGTGCCAGCAGTGAGGCAGGGGGCAGTGGCACTGAAGCTTTCTTT
CDR3 protein: CASSEAGGSGTEAFF

clone size: -
V gene: TRBV6-2/TRBV6-3
D gene: TRBD1
J gene: TRBJ2-5
CDR3 DNA: TGTGCCAGCAGTTACCGGCTCCCGAGACAGGGACGCGGAGAGACCCAGTACTTC
CDR3 protein: CASSYRLPRQGRGETQYF

clone size: once
V gene: TRBV12-5
D gene: -
J gene: TRBJ1-5
CDR3 DNA: TGTGCTAGTGGTTTGGTACAGGGCTTCAATCAGCCCCAGCATTTT
CDR3 protein: CASGLVQGFNQPQHF

clone size: once
V gene: TRBV9
D gene: TRBD1
J gene: TRBJ1-1
CDR3 DNA: TGTGCCAGCAGCGCCAGACAGGGATGGGTATCGGACACTGAAGCTTTCTTT
CDR3 protein: CASSARQGWVSDTEAFF

clone size: -
V gene: TRBV27
D gene: TRBD1
J gene: TRBJ1-2
CDR3 DNA: TGTGCCAGCAGATCCGGGACAGGGGGATATGGCTACACCTTC
CDR3 protein: CASRSGTGGYGYTF

clone size: -
V gene: TRBV29-1
D gene: -
J gene: TRBJ2-1
CDR3 DNA: TGCAGCGCTAACGGGCGGGGAGGCTACAATGAGCAGTTCTTC
CDR3 protein: CSANGRGGYNEQFF

clone size: -
V gene: TRBV19
D gene: -
J gene: TRBJ1-6
CDR3 DNA: TGTGCCAGTAGTAGACAGAATTCACCCCTCCACTTT
CDR3 protein: CASSRQNSPLHF

clone size: -
V gene: TRBV9
D gene: -
J gene: TRBJ1-2
CDR3 DNA: TGTGCCAGCAGCTTCAGGTTGGGAGGTGGCTACACCTTC
CDR3 protein: CASSFRLGGGYTF

clone size: -
V gene: TRBV7-2
D gene: TRBD2
J gene: TRBJ2-5
CDR3 DNA: TGTGCCAGCAGCTTAAGTGACCTTTTGTTGGGGGGGGCCCAGTACTTC
CDR3 protein: CASSLSDLLLGGAQYF

clone size: -
V gene: TRBV2
D gene: -
J gene: TRBJ2-7
CDR3 DNA: TGTGCCAGCAGTGAAGCGCTTCGATCCGGGAGTGGGAACGAGCAGTACTTC
CDR3 protein: CASSEALRSGSGNEQYF

clone size: -
V gene: TRBV2
D gene: -
J gene: TRBJ2-5
CDR3 DNA: TGTGCCAGCAGTGTCCCCAAACTCCAAGAGACCCAGTACTTC
CDR3 protein: CASSVPKLQETQYF

clone size: -
V gene: TRBV6-6
D gene: TRBD1
J gene: TRBJ2-7
CDR3 DNA: TGTGCCAGCAGCCGCGGGACAGGGCGTACCTACGAGCAGTACTTC
CDR3 protein: CASSRGTGRTYEQYF

clone size: -
V gene: TRBV4-2
D gene: TRBD1
J gene: TRBJ2-5
CDR3 DNA: TGTGCCAGCAGCCAAGAACAGGGGCCCAAAGCGACCCAGTACTTC
CDR3 protein: CASSQEQGPKATQYF

clone size: -
V gene: TRBV6-1
D gene: TRBD1
J gene: TRBJ2-5
CDR3 DNA: TGTGCCAGCAGTGAAAGCCCCGGACAGGGAGGACGGGAGACCCAGTACTTC
CDR3 protein: CASSESPGQGGRETQYF

clone size: -
V gene: TRBV27
D gene: TRBD1
J gene: TRBJ1-5
CDR3 DNA: TGTGCCAGCAGCGGACAGGGCTACAATCAGCCCCAGCATTTT
CDR3 protein: CASSGQGYNQPQHF

clone size: -
V gene: TRBV3-1/TRBV3-2
D gene: -
J gene: TRBJ2-2
CDR3 DNA: TGTGCCAGCAGCCAAGATCGGCTAGTTGCCGGGGAGCTGTTTTTT
CDR3 protein: CASSQDRLVAGELFF

clone size: -
V gene: TRBV10-1
D gene: -
J gene: TRBJ2-2
CDR3 DNA: TGCGCCAGCAGTCGGAGGCGTGCGGTGAACACCGGGGAGCTGTTTTTT
CDR3 protein: CASSRRRAVNTGELFF

clone size: -
V gene: TRBV6-6
D gene: -
J gene: TRBJ1-2
CDR3 DNA: TGTGCCAGCAGTTACGATATCACAGGCGTATACTATGGCTACACCTTC
CDR3 protein: CASSYDITGVYYGYTF

clone size: once
V gene: TRBV6-1
D gene: TRBD2
J gene: TRBJ2-3
CDR3 DNA: TGTGCCAGCAGTGAACAGGGCGGGGGGGGATCCACGAATACGCAGTATTTT
CDR3 protein: CASSEQGGGGSTNTQYF

clone size: few
V gene: TRBV3-1/TRBV3-2
D gene: TRBD1
J gene: TRBJ2-7
CDR3 DNA: TGTGCCAGCAGCCGGGACAGGGTAAACGAGCAGTACTTC
CDR3 protein: CASSRDRVNEQYF

clone size: -
V gene: TRBV18
D gene: TRBD1
J gene: TRBJ2-3
CDR3 DNA: TGTGCCAGCTCACCAGAAGGGGGCGAATGGACAGATACGCAGTATTTT
CDR3 protein: CASSPEGGEWTDTQYF

clone size: -
V gene: TRBV28
D gene: TRBD1
J gene: TRBJ2-6
CDR3 DNA: TGTGCCAGCAGAACAGGGGTCCCCTACTCTGGGGCCAACGTCCTGACTTTC
CDR3 protein: CASRTGVPYSGANVLTF

clone size: -
V gene: TRBV7-2
D gene: -
J gene: TRBJ2-7
CDR3 DNA: TGTGCCAGCAGCTCGTCGGGGTCCTACGAGCAGTACTTC
CDR3 protein: CASSSSGSYEQYF

clone size: few
V gene: TRBV28
D gene: -
J gene: TRBJ2-2
CDR3 DNA: TGTGCCAGCACCTCCGCAGGGGCGAACACCGGGGAGCTGTTTTTT
CDR3 protein: CASTSAGANTGELFF

clone size: once
V gene: TRBV19
D gene: -
J gene: TRBJ1-2
CDR3 DNA: TGTGCCAGTAGTGAGGTCCCAAACTATGGCTACACCTTC
CDR3 protein: CASSEVPNYGYTF

clone size: -
V gene: TRBV27
D gene: TRBD1
J gene: TRBJ2-7
CDR3 DNA: TGTGCCAGCAGCTACTACTCCGGGACAGGGCGAGAGCAGTACTTC
CDR3 protein: CASSYYSGTGREQYF